This TCR beta chain was retrieved from a study of tumor-infiltrating lymphocytes in primary liver carcinoma. Findings of the study overall: Pairs of tumor regions overlapped more than tumor-adjacent and tumor-blood pairs did.

This clonotype appeared a few times. As yet, its antigen is unknown. This CDR3 region has 13 residues. Germline assignment: CDR1 MNHNS and CDR2 SASEGT. V lost 6 bases to trimming and J lost 4 bases; unmatched junction nucleotides: 4. It was from approximately 20-30 mg of unsorted bulk tissue that RNA and DNA were co-extracted. Tumor samples uniformly had over 85% viable tumor cells. The template, about 550 ng total RNA, yielded TCR beta cDNA made with a constant-region primer. Slightly modified ARM-PCR, run as three nested multiplex PCR rounds, produced the TCR beta libraries. Running 10 cycles apiece, the first two PCR rounds relied on TRBV1-TRBV30 forward primers together with a C-beta reverse primer. One entry per CDR3 protein results from TCRdb running MiXCR on the multiplex PCR reads. The sample shows around 60,000 distinct CDR3 sequences, over 60% of them seen only once.

V and J are TRBV6-1 and TRBJ1-2; 8 bases match TRBD1. The sequenced sample was liver tumor tissue from sampling region 4. The subset denotes: tumor region T4, right-lateral pole. The TCR sequence derives from a man aged 35 to 55 with primary liver carcinoma and hepatitis B virus infection. The CDR3 DNA reads TGTGCCAGCAGGACAGGGGAGGCCTATGGCTACACCTTC. Protein: CASRTGEAYGYTF.